The 8 T cell receptor beta chains in this list originate from one sample, sequenced in a study of molecular identifiers for immune sequencing clone quantification. TCRdb passed the PCR reads through MiXCR, listing each CDR3 protein once. In the table there are under 600,000 distinct CDR3 sequences, roughly a fifth of which are singletons. The sample was naive CD8+ T cells from blood, with Jurkat cell RNA spiked in. Indicated subset: FACS-sorted CD8+CD4-CCR7+CD45RA+ naive T cells. The origin of the receptors is a human donor in good health. Some libraries in this study had Jurkat cell RNA spiked in.

This clonotype was seen ten or more times. The V call is TRBV20-1, the J call TRBJ2-7; no clear D. CDR1 and CDR2 (germline): DFQATT, SNEGSKA (reference sequence). V lost 0 bases and J lost 4, with 4 bases in between. This CDR3 region has 11 residues. The CDR3 DNA reads as TGCAGTGCTAGAGATCATTACGAGCAGTACTTC. Its protein is CSARDHYEQYF.

With respect to this clonotype: This may be a read error: a much more frequent sequence differs by one nucleotide. The chain links TRBV10-3 to TRBJ2-3; unclear D gene. Germline-derived CDR1 and CDR2 are ENHRY and SYGVKD. Between the trimmed V and J ends, which lost 4 bases and 1 base, there was a span of 12 bases. The CDR3 has 15 residues. This CDR3 reads CAISGSQVGTDTQYF. The CDR3 DNA reads as TGTGCCATCAGTGGGTCTCAGGTCGGCACAGATACGCAGTATTTT.

This clonotype was found a few times. This rearrangement joins TRBV27 to TRBJ2-3, with D possibly matching TRBD1 (5 bases). Germline V gene sequence: CDR1 MNHEY, CDR2 SMNVEV (reference sequence). Trimming shortened V by 9 bases and J by 8 bases, and 18 bases separated the two germline ends. CDR3 length equals 13 residues. The chain's CDR3 is CASLAALGATQYF. CDR3 nucleotide sequence: TGTGCCAGTTTGGCCGCCCTTGGGGCTACGCAGTATTTT.

In this sample, this clonotype turned up a few times. The gene calls are TRBV7-2 and TRBJ2-7, with no clear D. Looked up from germline, CDR1 is SGHTA and CDR2 is FQGNSA. This CDR3 contains 15 residues. V was trimmed by 1 base and J by 4 bases, leaving 14 bases between them. The CDR3 is CASSLGGRMLYEQYF. CDR3 in DNA: TGTGCCAGCAGCTTAGGGGGTCGGATGTTATACGAGCAGTACTTC.

This clonotype was picked up many times. V is TRBV9 and J is TRBJ2-3; D could derive from TRBD1 or TRBD2 (5 bases each). V shed 2 bases and J shed 4 bases, with 5 bases lying between them. The CDR3 has 12 amino acids. The germline V gene has CDR1 SGDLS and CDR2 YYNGEE. CDR3 nucleotide sequence: TGTGCCAGCAGCGTGGGGGCAGATACGCAGTATTTT. Its translation: CASSVGADTQYF.

This clonotype has more than one count but fewer than ten. The V gene is TRBV12-3 or TRBV12-4, the J gene TRBJ1-2; tentatively, D is TRBD1 (5 bases). The germline V and J ends were trimmed by 6 bases and 9 bases, with 14 bases remaining between them. This CDR3 has 12 amino acids. In nucleotides, the CDR3 is TGTGCCAGCAGCTGGGGGAGGGACCGCTACACCTTC. This encodes CASSWGRDRYTF.

The rearrangement joins TRBV20-1 to TRBJ1-2; possibly TRBD1 for D (6 bases). Germline V gene data show CDR1 as DFQATT and CDR2 as SNEGSKA (reference sequence). V dropped 0 bases and J dropped 0 bases, with 20 bases sitting between them. The CDR3 is made up of 18 amino acids. CDR3 protein: CSARDRRGAIAPNYGYTF. CDR3 coding DNA: TGCAGTGCTAGAGATCGGCGGGGGGCTATAGCTCCTAACTATGGCTACACCTTC.

In its sample, this clonotype was seen a few times. The V call is TRBV10-3, the J call TRBJ2-6; TRBD2 matches at 7 bases. The CDR3 is 17 residues long. Germline CDR1 ENHRY, CDR2 SYGVKD. Trimming removed 4 bases from V and 3 bases from J; junction bases left unmatched: 9. The CDR3 DNA is TGTGCCATCAGTGGGGATTCGGGGAGGGATGGGGCCAACGTCCTGACTTTC. Translation gives CAISGDSGRDGANVLTF.